These 12 T cell receptor beta chains originate from one sample sequenced in a study of T cell repertoires in cytomegalovirus infection. Antigen specificity for these receptors is unknown. TCRdb re-analysed the reads in MiXCR, keeping a single row per CDR3 protein. The table lists some 350,000 distinct CDR3 sequences, just under 30% of them singletons. The starting material was cultured PBMCs, obtained from culture after CMV antigen stimulation. Receptor source: a human donor in good health (CMV status not recorded). Some clones in this sample may be carry-over from other donors' samples.

The rearrangement joins TRBV29-1 to TRBJ1-4; no clear D. This CDR3 region has 16 residues. The germline gives CDR1 SQVTM, CDR2 ANQGSEA. V was cut by 4 bases and J by 7 bases, with 22 bases left in between. The CDR3 spells CSVAPDLGPGSEKLFF. For the CDR3, the DNA is TGCAGCGTTGCCCCTGACTTAGGGCCCGGCAGTGAAAAACTGTTTTTT. The full variable domain, its missing parts supplied by reference TRBV29-1 and TRBJ1-4, is SAVISQKPSRDICQRGTSLTIQCQVDSQVTMMFWYRQQPGQSLTLIATANQGSEATYESGFVIDKFPISRPNLTFSTLTVSNMSPEDSSIYLCSVAPDLGPGSEKLFFGSGTQLSVL.

This clonotype showed up just a few times. The rearrangement uses TRBV5-8 and TRBJ1-3, with D unresolved. The CDR3 is 18 amino acids. V lost 0 bases to trimming and J lost 0 bases, with 16 bases between them. Germline CDR1 is SGHTS and CDR2 is YDEGEE. CDR3 sequence reads: CASSLARWEESSGNTIYF. The CDR3 coding sequence is TGTGCCAGCAGCTTGGCCAGGTGGGAGGAGAGCTCTGGAAACACCATATATTTT.

The chain has TRBV18 and TRBJ1-2, with no clear D. CDR1 and CDR2 (germline): KGHSH, LQKENI. The CDR3 consists of 11 residues. The V and J ends lost 10 bases and 2 bases respectively, with 8 bases between them. The CDR3 protein is CATGPNYGYTF. DNA for the CDR3: TGTGCCACCGGGCCCAACTATGGCTACACCTTC.

CDR3 bases: TGTGCCAGTAGTATTCGGGACGGGGGAAACACCATATATTTT. Encoded protein: CASSIRDGGNTIYF. This chain links TRBV19 with TRBJ1-3; a weak D match, TRBD1 (5 bases). V lost 3 bases, J lost 4 bases, and 10 bases lay in between. The length of the CDR3 is 14 residues. CDR1 and CDR2 from the germline V gene are LNHDA and SQIVND (reference sequence).

This clonotype was recorded a few times. This sequence joins TRBV19 and TRBJ2-1; 9 nucleotides line up with TRBD1. CDR1 is LNHDA, CDR2 SQIVND, per germline (reference sequence). Trimming removed 3 bases from V and 12 bases from J; junction bases left unmatched: 9. This CDR3 contains 14 residues. The CDR3 reads CASSIGQGNSWQFF. Here the CDR3 DNA reads TGTGCCAGTAGTATTGGACAGGGGAATTCTTGGCAGTTCTTC.

The chain recombines TRBV11-3 with TRBJ2-3; D possibly matches TRBD1 or TRBD2 (5 bases each). V was cut by 2 bases and J by 8 bases, with 14 bases left in between. The germline CDR1 and CDR2 sequences are SGHNT and YENEEA. The CDR3 sequence is 14 residues long. In DNA form, the CDR3 reads TGTGCCAGCAGCTTACCGGGACCTGGGGTTACGCAGTATTTT. It yields the protein CASSLPGPGVTQYF.

A note on this clonotype: A single base separates this from a much larger clone, so it may be a read error. The chain links TRBV7-9 to TRBJ2-3, with D perhaps matching TRBD2 (6 bases). The CDR3 has 16 amino acids. Germline CDR1 and CDR2: SEHNR and FQNEAQ (reference sequence). The DNA for the CDR3 is TGTGCCAGCAGCTTAATATTGGCGGGAAGCACAGGTACGCAGTATTTT. It encodes CASSLILAGSTGTQYF.

The chain carries TRBV12-3 or TRBV12-4 and TRBJ1-3, with 7 nucleotides matching TRBD1. Trimming cost V 4 bases and J 2 bases; bases outside gene matches: 8. This CDR3 region has 16 residues. DNA for the CDR3: TGTGCCAGCAGTTCTACCAGGGGGGCGGCTGGAAACACCATATATTTT. Translating it yields CASSSTRGAAGNTIYF.

The genes are TRBV4-2 and TRBJ2-3; 11 nucleotides match TRBD2. Unmatched junction bases numbered 9, after V lost 0 bases and J lost 7 bases. CDR3 length equals 17 residues. In germline, CDR1 is LGHNA, CDR2 YNFKEQ. As DNA, the CDR3 is TGTGCCAGCAGCCAAGATGGGGCTACTAGCGGGAGATATACGCAGTATTTT. Protein: CASSQDGATSGRYTQYF.

In its sample, this clonotype was seen once. The chain is built from TRBV20-1 and TRBJ2-3; unclear D gene. The V and J ends lost 0 bases and 0 bases respectively, with 10 bases between them. This CDR3 is 15 amino acids long. Germline loops: CDR1 DFQATT, CDR2 SNEGSKA (reference sequence). The CDR3 here is CSARDIGGSTDTQYF. CDR3 nucleotide sequence: TGCAGTGCTAGAGATATTGGCGGAAGCACAGATACGCAGTATTTT.

This clonotype was counted a few times. The CDR3 nucleotides are TGTGCCAGCAGTTACCGGGACACGGACAATGAGCAGTTCTTC. Amino acid sequence: CASSYRDTDNEQFF. V gene TRBV6-2 or TRBV6-3 combines with J gene TRBJ2-1; tentative D call: TRBD1 (6 bases). This CDR3 has 14 amino acids. V was trimmed by 2 bases and J by 5 bases, leaving 10 bases between them. Looked up from germline, CDR1 is MNHEY and CDR2 is SVGEGT.

This clonotype was detected a few times. V usage is TRBV12-3 or TRBV12-4 and J usage is TRBJ2-3; 7 nucleotides align to TRBD2. Germline trimming cut 2 bases from V and 6 bases from J; bases unmatched to any gene: 11. CDR3 size: 16 residues. The CDR3 reads CASSLSGLAAHDTQYF. The CDR3 bases are TGTGCCAGCAGTTTATCGGGTCTAGCGGCGCACGATACGCAGTATTTT.